This is a list of T cell receptor beta chains from one sample in a study of blood T cells in healthy people across ages. MiXCR was run by TCRdb on the 5' RACE reads, yielding one entry per CDR3 protein. The sample lists nearly 1 million distinct CDR3 sequences, roughly 51% seen once, with 20% to 25% in the top ten. Source material: blood. These receptors were obtained from a woman in her sixties or seventies in good health. Both conserved end residues are part of each CDR3.

j_gene,v_gene,CDR3aa
TRBJ2-7,TRBV9,CASSVEGQGDEQYF
TRBJ1-2,TRBV29-1,CSVRDREILGYTF
-,TRBV7-9,CASSLVSGRVYEQYF
TRBJ2-3,TRBV7-9,CASSLASLVFTDTQYF
TRBJ2-7,TRBV7-9,CASSLVLTTYGAYEQYF
TRBJ1-6,TRBV6-1,CASSGQGVSRSPLHF
TRBJ2-1,TRBV6-1,CASSETAGPRWSEQFF
TRBJ2-4,TRBV12-3/TRBV12-4,CASSFEAGPRNIQYF
TRBJ2-7,TRBV12-3/TRBV12-4,CASLIRTGGRYEQYF
TRBJ2-7,TRBV10-3,CATRPSGPTYEQYF
TRBJ1-2,TRBV20-1,CSASRPGQVYGYTF